The 8 T cell receptor beta chains listed next were all sequenced from one sample in a study of T cells in Graves' hyperthyroidism and ophthalmopathy. Template material for amplifying TCR beta CDR3 regions consisted of RNA transcripts. The HTBI set primed first-round TCR CDR3 RT-PCR. TCRdb reprocessed the multiplex PCR reads via MiXCR and lists one record per CDR3 protein. The data show 490,000 or so distinct CDR3 sequences, with roughly 23% seen just once and around 54% held by the top ten. Sequencing was done on a sample of blood. These receptors all stem from a woman aged 70-85 years with Graves' ophthalmopathy.

This clonotype was picked up a small number of times. This chain uses TRBV6-1 with TRBJ2-1, with 11 positions matching TRBD2. The CDR3 has 14 amino acids. Germline V gene lookup returns CDR1 MNHNS and CDR2 SASEGT. Trimming took 6 bases from V and 4 from J; bases not matched to a gene: 2. CDR3 sequence reads: CASRLAGGYNEQFF. The CDR3 coding sequence is TGTGCCAGCAGATTAGCGGGGGGGTACAATGAGCAGTTCTTC.

This clonotype turned up a few times. CDR3: CASSVGISGNTIYF. CDR3 bases: TGTGCCAGCAGTGTTGGAATCTCTGGAAACACCATATATTTT. The chain links TRBV25-1 to TRBJ1-3; D unclear. The germline V gene encodes CDR1 MGHDK and CDR2 SYGVNS. The CDR3 consists of 14 residues. Trimming took 4 bases from V and 0 from J, leaving 7 bases between them.

This chain joins TRBV18 and TRBJ2-7; D is possibly TRBD1 (6 bases). Germline-derived CDR1 and CDR2 are KGHSH and LQKENI. The CDR3 loop spans 16 amino acids. V lost 4 bases and J 5 bases, leaving 21 bases between the germline ends. CDR3 bases: TGTGCCAGCTCACGCGACGGGACAATAAGACCGGACGAGCAGTACTTC. Translation gives CASSRDGTIRPDEQYF.

The gene calls are TRBV20-1 and TRBJ2-7; D possibly corresponds to TRBD1 (5 bases). This CDR3 has 14 amino acids. With 0 bases removed from V and 3 bases from J, the gap between germline ends came to 12 bases. Germline assignment: CDR1 DFQATT and CDR2 SNEGSKA (reference sequence). CDR3 bases: TGCAGTGCTAGAGATTCAAGGACAAGCTACGAGCAGTACTTC. Amino acid sequence: CSARDSRTSYEQYF.

This clonotype was recorded a few times. This chain links TRBV7-2 with TRBJ1-2, with 7 positions matching TRBD1. V was clipped by 5 bases and J by 4 bases; unmatched bases: 7. The CDR3 sequence is 14 residues long. The germline V gene encodes CDR1 SGHTA and CDR2 FQGNSA. The CDR3 sequence: CASSAPRGPYGYTF. In DNA form, the CDR3 reads TGTGCCAGCAGCGCCCCGAGGGGGCCCTATGGCTACACCTTC.

This clonotype was seen many times. The chain uses TRBV12-3 or TRBV12-4 and TRBJ2-3; D may be TRBD1 (6 bases). The CDR3 length is 15 residues. V was pared by 2 bases and J by 2 bases, with 11 bases between. CDR3 sequence (DNA): TGTGCCAGCAGTTTATGGACAGCACCCACAGATACGCAGTATTTT. Residues: CASSLWTAPTDTQYF.

This clonotype came up a few times. The chain couples TRBV30 to TRBJ1-5; D is possibly TRBD1 (6 bases). Germline CDR1 is GTSNPN and CDR2 is SVGIG (reference sequence). With 5 bases removed from V and 0 bases from J, the gap between germline ends came to 17 bases. This CDR3 comprises 16 residues. The CDR3 here is CAWGGAGLYSNQPQHF. DNA of the CDR3: TGTGCCTGGGGGGGGGCAGGGCTGTATAGCAATCAGCCCCAGCATTTT.

V gene TRBV27 combines with J gene TRBJ2-3; TRBD1 is a possible D gene (5 bases). This CDR3 region has 15 residues. Germline V CDR1 and CDR2: MNHEY, SMNVEV (reference sequence). V lost 9 bases and J 8 bases, leaving 24 bases between the germline ends. CDR3 loop: CASGPFRGSPGTQYF. The CDR3 DNA sequence: TGTGCCAGTGGACCATTTAGGGGAAGCCCAGGTACGCAGTATTTT.